The 30 T cell receptor beta chains below were found in one sample sequenced in a study of prognosis after radiotherapy for stage I lung cancer. Amplicons of TCR beta CDR3 were generated from genomic DNA by two-round multiplex PCR. Primers (each specific to one TRBV or TRBJ gene) were used in first-round PCR. Each CDR3 protein gets one entry after TCRdb re-called the multiplex PCR reads with MiXCR. Of some 20,000 distinct CDR3 sequences in the sample, about 40% were seen once. Sequencing used PBMCs, obtained before or after stereotactic body radiation therapy (not recorded which). The origin of the receptors is a donor aged 50 or older with non-small cell lung cancer.

This clonotype was seen at least ten times. The rearrangement links TRBV24-1 to TRBJ2-7; tentatively, D is TRBD2 (5 bases). Trimming shortened V by 1 base and J by 9 bases, and 18 bases separated the two germline ends. The CDR3 length is 15 residues. Germline V CDR1 and CDR2: KGHDR, SFDVKD. The CDR3 DNA is TGTGCCACCAGTGATTTAGTCGGCGGCCTCCGGGGGCAGTACTTC. Translating gives CATSDLVGGLRGQYF.

This clonotype was recorded many times. The chain uses TRBV7-9 and TRBJ1-5; 7 nucleotides match TRBD1. V gave up 5 bases and J gave up 5 bases; unmatched junction bases: 3. The CDR3 sequence is 13 residues long. Germline V lookup: CDR1 SEHNR, CDR2 FQNEAQ (reference sequence). The chain's CDR3 is CASSPDRDQPQHF. Written as DNA, the CDR3 is TGTGCCAGCAGCCCCGACAGGGATCAGCCCCAGCATTTT. Full variable domain (outside the CDR3, taken from reference TRBV7-9 and TRBJ1-5): DTGVSQNPRHKITKRGQNVTFRCDPISEHNRLYWYRQTLGQGPEFLTYFQNEAQLEKSRLLSDRFSAERPKGSFSTLEIQRTEQGDSAMYLCASSPDRDQPQHFGDGTRLSIL.

The V gene is TRBV9, the J gene TRBJ2-5; weak D call: TRBD2 (6 bases). The V gene lost 1 base and the J gene lost 3 bases, with 13 bases spanning the gap. This CDR3 has 15 residues. CDR1 is SGDLS, CDR2 YYNGEE, per germline. The CDR3 here is CASSVSGGLEETQYF. The CDR3 bases are TGTGCCAGCAGCGTATCAGGAGGGCTAGAAGAGACCCAGTACTTC.

CDR3 in amino acids: CASSDDRGYTF. The CDR3 coding sequence is TGTGCCAGCAGTGATGACAGGGGATACACCTTC. The chain combines TRBV25-1 with TRBJ1-2, with TRBD1 matching over 8 bases. Germline loops: CDR1 MGHDK, CDR2 SYGVNS. The CDR3 is 11 amino acids. V gave up 3 bases and J gave up 11 bases; unmatched junction bases: 2.

The J gene is TRBJ2-7, the V gene TRBV12-3 or TRBV12-4; TRBD2 matches at 8 bases. The junction had 7 bases not matched to a gene; V was cut back by 3 bases and J by 3 bases. The CDR3 covers 15 residues. The CDR3, as DNA: TGTGCCAGCAGTTTGGGTAGCGGGATCTACTACGAGCAGTACTTC. Translating gives CASSLGSGIYYEQYF.

This clonotype was found many times. The chain employs TRBV11-2 and TRBJ2-1, with a weak D call TRBD2 (6 bases). With 5 bases removed from V and 8 bases from J, the gap between germline ends came to 19 bases. Germline CDR1 is SGHAT and CDR2 is FQNNGV. The CDR3 is made up of 15 amino acids. The CDR3 DNA reads as TGTGCCAGCAGCCTCGGGAGTAGTTCCGGGGATGAGCAGTTCTTC. Its protein is CASSLGSSSGDEQFF.

In the case of this clonotype: Given a far larger clone just one base away, this is likely a sequencing read error. The V gene is TRBV6-2 or TRBV6-3, the J gene TRBJ1-4; no clear D. The CDR3 contains 14 residues. Germline lookup yields CDR1 MNHEY and CDR2 SVGEGT. Here the CDR3 reads CASIYLTGNEKLFF. In DNA, the CDR3 is TGTGCCAGCATTTACTTGACGGGGAATGAAAAACTGTTTTTT.

V gene TRBV19 combines with J gene TRBJ2-2; the match to TRBD2 covers 11 bases. The CDR3 extends over 17 amino acids. The V and J ends lost 2 bases and 4 bases, in that order; junction bases with no gene match: 6. The germline gives CDR1 LNHDA, CDR2 SQIVND (reference sequence). The CDR3 is CASSICTSGRVTGELFF. The DNA of the CDR3 is TGTGCCAGTAGTATATGTACTAGCGGGAGAGTCACCGGGGAGCTGTTTTTT.

This clonotype was seen repeatedly, ten times or more. The chain is built from TRBV9 and TRBJ2-2; D ambiguous. This CDR3 has 14 amino acids. Germline V gene lookup returns CDR1 SGDLS and CDR2 YYNGEE. Trimming left V 3 bases short and J 6 bases short, with 12 bases between. CDR3 bases: TGTGCCAGCAGCGCGATGACAAGGGCCGGGGAGCTGTTTTTT. This sequence encodes CASSAMTRAGELFF.

For this clonotype: Its ends do not fully match the called genes, so a read error is possible. The chain combines TRBV28 with TRBJ2-2, with D maybe TRBD1 (6 bases). The germline V gene encodes CDR1 MDHEN and CDR2 SYDVKM. The CDR3 runs to 16 residues. CDR3 nucleotide sequence: TGTGCTAGCAGATTCCGGGCAGGGGCGAACACCGGGGAGCTGTTTTTT. Protein sequence: CASRFRAGANTGELFF.

CDR3 amino acids: CASSATGVEQYF. CDR3 coding DNA: TGTGCCAGCAGTGCAACAGGGGTGGAGCAGTACTTC. V is TRBV27 and J is TRBJ2-7; 7 bases align to TRBD1. Germline V CDR1 and CDR2: MNHEY, SMNVEV (reference sequence). Germline trimming cut 5 bases from V and 7 bases from J; bases unmatched to any gene: 5. The CDR3 sequence is 12 residues long.

This clonotype was seen at least ten times. J is TRBJ2-5 and V is TRBV5-6; 7 bases agree with TRBD1. Germline lookup yields CDR1 SGHDT and CDR2 YYEEEE. This CDR3 is built from 15 residues. J lost 1 base, V lost 0 bases, and 3 bases had no gene match. CDR3 in amino acids: CASSLASGGQETQYF. The CDR3 DNA reads TGTGCCAGCAGCTTGGCCTCAGGGGGCCAAGAGACCCAGTACTTC.

This chain links TRBV28 with TRBJ1-2; no clear D gene. CDR1 and CDR2 (germline): MDHEN, SYDVKM. The CDR3 covers 13 residues. The germline V and J ends were trimmed by 1 base and 8 bases, with 11 bases remaining between them. CDR3 region: CASSLSGVGGYTF. The CDR3 DNA reads TGTGCCAGCAGTTTATCTGGGGTCGGCGGCTACACCTTC.

In regard to this clonotype: This sequence may be a read error, since a much larger clone differs from it by one base. CDR3 loop: CASSLDPGQETQYF. CDR3 coding DNA: TGCGCCAGCAGCTTGGATCCGGGTCAAGAGACCCAGTACTTC. The J gene is TRBJ2-5, the V gene TRBV5-1; no definite D call. The length of the CDR3 is 14 residues. Trimming left V 0 bases short and J 2 bases short, with 8 bases between. Germline V gene data show CDR1 as SGHRS and CDR2 as YFSETQ.

This clonotype was counted at least ten times. V usage is TRBV11-2 and J usage is TRBJ2-1; 13 nucleotides align to TRBD2. Trimming cost V 3 bases and J 6 bases; bases outside gene matches: 11. Germline CDR1 reads SGHAT; CDR2 reads FQNNGV. The CDR3 length is 18 residues. The CDR3 loop reads CASSFCTRGLAGCNEQFF. In DNA, the CDR3 is TGTGCCAGCAGCTTCTGCACCCGGGGACTAGCGGGATGCAATGAGCAGTTCTTC.

Worth noting for this clonotype: The germline gene is not matched at one end of the junction; a read error may be the cause. The CDR3 nucleotides read TGCGCCAGCAGCTTGCAACGAATAGAAGATGAGCAGCTCTTC. Translation gives CASSLQRIEDEQLF. The chain uses TRBV5-1 and TRBJ2-1; D uncertain. This CDR3 comprises 14 residues. Germline values: CDR1 SGHRS, CDR2 YFSETQ.

The V and J genes are TRBV28 and TRBJ2-3; 11 positions match TRBD2. The CDR3 has 16 residues. Germline values: CDR1 MDHEN, CDR2 SYDVKM. V was pared by 3 bases and J by 3 bases, with 5 bases of the junction left unmatched. CDR3 in DNA: TGTGCCAGCAGTTTCCCCACTAGCGGGGGAACAGATACGCAGTATTTT. This codes for CASSFPTSGGTDTQYF.

Of note for this clonotype: One end of the junction is discordant with germline, which a read error may explain. The chain couples TRBV7-9 to TRBJ2-2; D is unresolved. Germline CDR1 is SEHNR and CDR2 is FQNEAQ (reference sequence). This CDR3 comprises 14 residues. The CDR3 DNA follows: TGTGCCAGCAGCTTAGCTTCCGTCATTGGGGATCTGCTTTTT. Translating gives CASSLASVIGDLLF.

This clonotype was recorded at least ten times. CDR3 bases: TGTGCCTGGAGGAAGACAGGTGGTACAGATACGCAGTATTTT. Translating it yields CAWRKTGGTDTQYF. The chain is built from TRBV30 and TRBJ2-3; tentatively, D is TRBD1 (6 bases). The CDR3 has 14 amino acids. V shed 3 bases and J shed 3 bases, with 13 bases lying between them. CDR1 and CDR2 (germline): GTSNPN, SVGIG (reference sequence).

This clonotype was seen many times. The chain is built from TRBV6-1 and TRBJ2-1; TRBD2 might be the D (6 bases). The germline CDR1 and CDR2 sequences are MNHNS and SASEGT. The CDR3 consists of 11 residues. The ends were cut back, 8 bases at V and 7 bases at J, with 9 bases in the middle. The CDR3 protein is CASRGGNEQFF. The CDR3 DNA reads as TGTGCCAGCCGTGGGGGGAATGAGCAGTTCTTC.

A few counts support this clonotype. It is likely a read error: a sequence one base away is far more abundant. The CDR3 spells CANSLKGLAYNEQFF. CDR3 bases: TGTGCCAACAGTTTAAAAGGCCTCGCCTACAATGAGCAGTTCTTC. V is TRBV6-9 and J is TRBJ2-1; D is undetermined. Germline V gene data show CDR1 as MNHGY and CDR2 as SVAAGI. The CDR3 sequence is 15 residues long.

The rearrangement joins TRBV11-2 to TRBJ2-3, with D uncertain. V lost 3 bases and J 3 bases, leaving 10 bases between the germline ends. Per germline, CDR1 SGHAT and CDR2 FQNNGV. This CDR3 region has 14 residues. CDR3: CASSLGLGTDTQYF. The CDR3 DNA is TGTGCCAGCAGCTTGGGCCTAGGGACAGATACGCAGTATTTT.

This clonotype was detected ten times or more. The CDR3 reads CASSYVQRGEETQYF. The CDR3 coding sequence is TGTGCCAGCAGTTACGTCCAGCGGGGAGAAGAGACCCAGTACTTC. The chain combines TRBV6-2 or TRBV6-3 with TRBJ2-5; 7 nucleotides match TRBD2. The CDR3 totals 15 residues. CDR1 is MNHEY, CDR2 SVGEGT, per germline. J gave up 3 bases and V 2 bases, and 6 bases lay outside the gene matches.

This clonotype showed up many times. The chain employs TRBV4-3 and TRBJ2-7; 9 bases fit TRBD2. CDR3 size: 13 residues. J gave up 6 bases and V 4 bases, and 4 bases lay outside the gene matches. CDR1 is LGHNA, CDR2 YSLEER, per germline. As DNA, the CDR3 is TGCGCCAGCAGCCTAGCGGGAGTGAGCGAGCAGTACTTC. This codes for CASSLAGVSEQYF.

Worth noting for this clonotype: A far bigger clonotype differs at one base, so this is likely a read error. V and J are TRBV7-9 and TRBJ2-7, with D uncertain. Trimming shortened V by 5 bases and J by 11 bases, and 19 bases separated the two germline ends. Germline V gene sequence: CDR1 SEHNR, CDR2 FQNEAQ (reference sequence). This CDR3 contains 13 residues. The CDR3 is CASSRWPGLGKYF. The CDR3 DNA reads TGTGCCAGCAGCCGCTGGCCGGGCCTGGGGAAGTACTTC.

Remarks on this clonotype: A far larger clone differs by one base, so this is likely a read error. The chain joins TRBV12-3 or TRBV12-4 to TRBJ2-7, with 9 bases fitting TRBD1. With 4 bases clipped from V and 1 base from J, the junction kept 8 bases outside the gene matches. The length of the CDR3 is 16 residues. The CDR3 DNA reads as TGTGCCAGCAGTTCGCTCGGGACAGGGAAATCCTACGAGCAGTACTTC. Its protein is CASSSLGTGKSYEQYF.

The rearrangement uses TRBV19 and TRBJ1-1; 8 nucleotides agree with TRBD1. V lost 6 bases, J lost 5 bases, and 11 bases stayed unmatched. The germline CDR1 and CDR2 sequences are LNHDA and SQIVND (reference sequence). This CDR3 has 15 amino acids. The CDR3 is CASSGQGLSGTEAFF. DNA of the CDR3: TGTGCCAGTAGCGGACAGGGCCTCAGTGGGACTGAAGCTTTCTTT.

The chain recombines TRBV7-9 with TRBJ2-1; possibly TRBD2 for D (6 bases). V lost 5 bases, J lost 3 bases, and 14 bases lay in between. CDR1 SEHNR and CDR2 FQNEAQ come from the germline V gene (reference sequence). The CDR3 extends over 15 amino acids. CDR3 DNA: TGTGCCAGCAGCACCAGGAGGGCCATCTACAATGAGCAGTTCTTC. Translation gives CASSTRRAIYNEQFF.

About this clonotype: This may be a read error: a much more frequent sequence differs by one nucleotide. The V and J genes are TRBV24-1 and TRBJ1-5; no firm D call. CDR3 length: 16 amino acids. Per germline, CDR1 KGHDR and CDR2 SFDVKD. The CDR3 sequence is CTTTDRRRNSNQPQHF. The DNA of the CDR3 is TGTACCACCACGGACCGACGGCGGAATAGCAATCAGCCCCAGCATTTT.

This clonotype was seen repeatedly, ten times or more. The CDR3 DNA reads TGCAGTGCTCAGACTAGCGGGAGTTTTCGTGGCACAGATACGCAGTATTTT. Its translation is CSAQTSGSFRGTDTQYF. This chain links TRBV20-1 with TRBJ2-3; 12 nucleotides line up with TRBD2. The CDR3 totals 17 residues. CDR1 is DFQATT and CDR2 is SNEGSKA in the germline V gene (reference sequence). With 5 bases clipped from V and 1 base from J, the junction kept 10 bases outside the gene matches.